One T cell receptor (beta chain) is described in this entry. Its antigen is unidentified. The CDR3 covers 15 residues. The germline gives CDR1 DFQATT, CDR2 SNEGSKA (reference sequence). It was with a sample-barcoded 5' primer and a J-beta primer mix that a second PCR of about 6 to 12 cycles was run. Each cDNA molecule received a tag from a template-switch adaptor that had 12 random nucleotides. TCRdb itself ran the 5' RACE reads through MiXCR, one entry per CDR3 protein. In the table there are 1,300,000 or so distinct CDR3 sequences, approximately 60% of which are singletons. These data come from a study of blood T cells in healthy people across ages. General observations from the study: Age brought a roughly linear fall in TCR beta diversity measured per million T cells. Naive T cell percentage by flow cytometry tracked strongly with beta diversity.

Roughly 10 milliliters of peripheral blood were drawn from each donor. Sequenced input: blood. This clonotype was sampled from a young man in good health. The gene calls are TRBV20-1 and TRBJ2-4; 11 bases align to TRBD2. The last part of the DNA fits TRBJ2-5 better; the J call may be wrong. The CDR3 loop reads CSARDPTSGRGTQYF. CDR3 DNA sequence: TGCAGTGCTAGAGACCCCACTAGCGGGAGAGGGACCCAGTACTTC.